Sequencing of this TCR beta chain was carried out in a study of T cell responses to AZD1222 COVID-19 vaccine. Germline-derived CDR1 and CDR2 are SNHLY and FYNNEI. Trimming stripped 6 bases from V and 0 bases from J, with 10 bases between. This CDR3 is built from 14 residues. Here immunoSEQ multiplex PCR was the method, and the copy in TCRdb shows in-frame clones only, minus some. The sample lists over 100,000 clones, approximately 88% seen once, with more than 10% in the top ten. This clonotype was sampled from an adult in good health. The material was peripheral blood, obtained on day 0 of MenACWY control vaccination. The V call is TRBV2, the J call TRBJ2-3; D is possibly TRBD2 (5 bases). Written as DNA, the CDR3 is TGTGCCAGCAGGGTAGCGACAAGCACAGATACGCAGTATTTT. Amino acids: CASRVATSTDTQYF.